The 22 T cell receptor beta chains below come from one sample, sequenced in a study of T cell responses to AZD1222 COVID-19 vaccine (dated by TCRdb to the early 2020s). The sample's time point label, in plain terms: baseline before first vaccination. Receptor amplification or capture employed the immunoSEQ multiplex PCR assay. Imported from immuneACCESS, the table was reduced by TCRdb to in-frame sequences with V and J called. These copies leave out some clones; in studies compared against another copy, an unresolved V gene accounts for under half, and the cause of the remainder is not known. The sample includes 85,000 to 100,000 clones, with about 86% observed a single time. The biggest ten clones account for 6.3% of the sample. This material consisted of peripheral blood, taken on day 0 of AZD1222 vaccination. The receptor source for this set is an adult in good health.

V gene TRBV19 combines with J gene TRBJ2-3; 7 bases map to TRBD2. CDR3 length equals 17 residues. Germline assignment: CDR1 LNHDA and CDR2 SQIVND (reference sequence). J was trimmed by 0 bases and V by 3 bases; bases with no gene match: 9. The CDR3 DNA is TGTGCCAGTAGTATTTCGAGGGGAGGGTCTAGCACAGATACGCAGTATTTT. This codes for CASSISRGGSSTDTQYF.

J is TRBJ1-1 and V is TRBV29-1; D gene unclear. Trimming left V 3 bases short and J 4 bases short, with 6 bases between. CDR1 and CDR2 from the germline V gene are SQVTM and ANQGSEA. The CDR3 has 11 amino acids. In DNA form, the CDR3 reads TGCAGCGTTGACAGGTCCACTGAAGCTTTCTTT. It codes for CSVDRSTEAFF.

The CDR3 protein is CASSQGQFQETQYF. CDR3 coding DNA: TGTGCCAGCAGCCAAGGCCAGTTCCAAGAGACCCAGTACTTC. V and J are TRBV3-1 (or the pseudogene TRBV3-2) and TRBJ2-5; D is uncertain. The CDR3 runs 14 residues. V was pared by 1 base and J by 1 base, with 7 bases between. In germline, CDR1 is LGHDT, CDR2 YNNKEL (reference sequence).

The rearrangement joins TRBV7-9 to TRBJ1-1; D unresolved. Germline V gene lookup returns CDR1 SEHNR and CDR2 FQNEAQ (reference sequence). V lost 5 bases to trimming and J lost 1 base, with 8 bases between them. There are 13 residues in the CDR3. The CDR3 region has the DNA TGTGCCAGCAGCCCCAGAGAGAACACTGAAGCTTTCTTT. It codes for CASSPRENTEAFF.

Here the CDR3 DNA reads TGCGCCAGCAGCCAAGATTTCGGCGGGGGTTATACTGAAGCTTTCTTT. This translates into CASSQDFGGGYTEAFF. The rearrangement joins TRBV4-1 to TRBJ1-1; D might be TRBD1 (5 bases). The germline V gene encodes CDR1 MGHRA and CDR2 YSYEKL. The CDR3 contains 16 residues. Trimming removed 0 bases at V and 5 bases at J, with 16 bases between.

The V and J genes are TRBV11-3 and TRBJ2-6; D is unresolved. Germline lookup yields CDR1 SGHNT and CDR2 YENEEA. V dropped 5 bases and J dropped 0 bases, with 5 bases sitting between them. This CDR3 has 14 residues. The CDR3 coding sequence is TGTGCCAGCAGCCCGCTCTCTGGGGCCAACGTCCTGACTTTC. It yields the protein CASSPLSGANVLTF. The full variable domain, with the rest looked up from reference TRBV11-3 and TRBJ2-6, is EAGVVQSPRYKIIEKKQPVAFWCNPISGHNTLYWYLQNLGQGPELLIRYENEEAVDDSQLPKDRFSAERLKGVDSTLKIQPAELGDSAVYLCASSPLSGANVLTFGAGSRLTVL.

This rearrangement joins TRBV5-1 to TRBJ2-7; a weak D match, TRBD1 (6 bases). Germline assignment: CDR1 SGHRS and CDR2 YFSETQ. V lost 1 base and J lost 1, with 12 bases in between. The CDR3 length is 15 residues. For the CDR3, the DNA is TGCGCCAGCAGCTTGAGCGGTCAGGGGTCCTACGAGCAGTACTTC. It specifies CASSLSGQGSYEQYF. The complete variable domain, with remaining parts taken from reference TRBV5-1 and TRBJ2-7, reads KAGVTQTPRYLIKTRGQQVTLSCSPISGHRSVSWYQQTPGQGLQFLFEYFSETQRNKGNFPGRFSGRQFSNSRSEMNVSTLELGDSALYLCASSLSGQGSYEQYFGPGTRLTVT.

For the CDR3, the DNA is TGTGCCAGCAGCGCCCGGGACAGGGGGAGTGTAAACACCATATATTTT. This sequence encodes CASSARDRGSVNTIYF. V and J are TRBV5-4 and TRBJ1-3, with 11 bases aligning to TRBD1. This CDR3 region has 16 residues. J gave up 6 bases and V 4 bases, and 9 bases lay outside the gene matches. CDR1 is SGHNT, CDR2 YYREEE, per germline (reference sequence).

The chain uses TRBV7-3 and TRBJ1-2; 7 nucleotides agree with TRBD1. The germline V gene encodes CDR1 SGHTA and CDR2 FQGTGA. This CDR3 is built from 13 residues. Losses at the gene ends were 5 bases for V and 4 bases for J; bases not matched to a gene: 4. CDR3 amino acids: CASSPGQPYGYTF. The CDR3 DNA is TGTGCCAGCAGCCCGGGACAGCCCTATGGCTACACCTTC.

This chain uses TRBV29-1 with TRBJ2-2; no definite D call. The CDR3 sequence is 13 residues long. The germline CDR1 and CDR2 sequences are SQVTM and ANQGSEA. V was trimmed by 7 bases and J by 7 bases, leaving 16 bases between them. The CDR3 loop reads CSAGVAGGGELFF. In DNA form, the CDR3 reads TGCAGCGCTGGGGTGGCAGGCGGCGGGGAGCTGTTTTTT.

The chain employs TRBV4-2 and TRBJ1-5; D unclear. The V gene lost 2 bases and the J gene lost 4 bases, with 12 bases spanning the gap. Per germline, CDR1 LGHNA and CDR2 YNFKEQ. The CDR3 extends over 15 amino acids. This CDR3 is CASSQQTGRNQPQHF. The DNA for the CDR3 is TGTGCCAGCAGCCAACAGACGGGTCGAAATCAGCCCCAGCATTTT.

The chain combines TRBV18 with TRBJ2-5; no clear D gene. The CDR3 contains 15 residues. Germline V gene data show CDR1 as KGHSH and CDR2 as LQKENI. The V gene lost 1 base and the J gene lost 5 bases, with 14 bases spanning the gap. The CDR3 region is CASSPRRSDGETQYF. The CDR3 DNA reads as TGTGCCAGCTCACCACGAAGGAGCGACGGGGAGACCCAGTACTTC. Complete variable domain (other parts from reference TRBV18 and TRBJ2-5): NAGVMQNPRHLVRRRGQEARLRCSPMKGHSHVYWYRQLPEEGLKFMVYLQKENIIDESGMPKERFSAEFPKEGPSILRIQQVVRGDSAAYFCASSPRRSDGETQYFGPGTRLLVL.

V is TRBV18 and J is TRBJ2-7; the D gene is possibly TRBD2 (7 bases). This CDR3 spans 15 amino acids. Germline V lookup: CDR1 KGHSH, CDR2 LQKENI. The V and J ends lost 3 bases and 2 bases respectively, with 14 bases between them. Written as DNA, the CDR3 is TGTGCCAGCTCACCTGCGCGGGGGCAAACCTACGAGCAGTACTTC. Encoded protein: CASSPARGQTYEQYF.

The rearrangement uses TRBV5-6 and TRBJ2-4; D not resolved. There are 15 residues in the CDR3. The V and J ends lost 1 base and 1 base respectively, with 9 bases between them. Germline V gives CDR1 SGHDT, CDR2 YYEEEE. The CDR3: CASSLFSSAKNIQYF. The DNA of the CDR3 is TGTGCCAGCAGCTTGTTCAGCAGTGCCAAAAACATTCAGTACTTC. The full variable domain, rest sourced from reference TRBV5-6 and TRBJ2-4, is DAGVTQSPTHLIKTRGQQVTLRCSPKSGHDTVSWYQQALGQGPQFIFQYYEEEERQRGNFPDRFSGHQFPNYSSELNVNALLLGDSALYLCASSLFSSAKNIQYFGAGTRLSVL.

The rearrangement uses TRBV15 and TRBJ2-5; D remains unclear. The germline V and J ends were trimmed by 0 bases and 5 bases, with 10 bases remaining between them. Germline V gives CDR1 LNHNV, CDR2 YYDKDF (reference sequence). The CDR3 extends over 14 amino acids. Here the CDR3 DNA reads TGTGCCACCAGCAGAGATCTGGGTGCGGAGACCCAGTACTTC. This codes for CATSRDLGAETQYF.

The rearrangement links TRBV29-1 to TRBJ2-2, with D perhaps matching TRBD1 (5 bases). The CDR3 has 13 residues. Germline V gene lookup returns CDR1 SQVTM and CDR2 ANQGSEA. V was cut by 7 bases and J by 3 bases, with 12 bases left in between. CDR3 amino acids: CSGRQGDTGELFF. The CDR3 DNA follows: TGCAGCGGACGGCAGGGTGACACCGGGGAGCTGTTTTTT.

The CDR3 spells CASSIQGNDQPQHF. Written as DNA, the CDR3 is TGTGCCAGCAGCATCCAGGGTAACGATCAGCCCCAGCATTTT. The chain couples TRBV3-1 (or the pseudogene TRBV3-2) to TRBJ1-5; perhaps TRBD1 as D (5 bases). CDR1 LGHDT and CDR2 YNNKEL come from the germline V gene (reference sequence). The CDR3 is 14 residues long. The ends were cut back, 5 bases at V and 5 bases at J, with 13 bases in the middle.

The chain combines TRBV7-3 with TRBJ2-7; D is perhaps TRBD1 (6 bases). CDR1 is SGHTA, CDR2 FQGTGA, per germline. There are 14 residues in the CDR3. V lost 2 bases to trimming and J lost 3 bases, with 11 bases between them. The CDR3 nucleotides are TGTGCCAGCAGCTTAGGGCAGGGGAACTACGAGCAGTACTTC. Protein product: CASSLGQGNYEQYF.

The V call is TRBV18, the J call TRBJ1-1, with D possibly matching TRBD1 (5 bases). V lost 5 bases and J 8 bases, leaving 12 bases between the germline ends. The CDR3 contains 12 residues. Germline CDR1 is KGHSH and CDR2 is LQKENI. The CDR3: CASSEGRREAFF. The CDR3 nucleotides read TGTGCCAGCTCAGAGGGGAGGAGGGAAGCTTTCTTT.

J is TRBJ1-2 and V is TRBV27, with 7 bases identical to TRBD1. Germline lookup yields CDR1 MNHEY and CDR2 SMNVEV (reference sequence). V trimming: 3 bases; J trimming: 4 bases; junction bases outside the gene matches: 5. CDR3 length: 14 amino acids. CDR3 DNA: TGTGCCAGCAGTTTGGGGCAGGGGGTCTATGGCTACACCTTC. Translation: CASSLGQGVYGYTF.

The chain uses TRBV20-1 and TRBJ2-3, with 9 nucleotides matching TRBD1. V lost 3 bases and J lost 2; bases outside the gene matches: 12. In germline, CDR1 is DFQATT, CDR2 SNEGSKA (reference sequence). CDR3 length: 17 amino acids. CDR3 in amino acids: CSASPGTGFGATDTQYF. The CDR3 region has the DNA TGCAGTGCTAGTCCCGGGACAGGGTTCGGTGCCACAGATACGCAGTATTTT.

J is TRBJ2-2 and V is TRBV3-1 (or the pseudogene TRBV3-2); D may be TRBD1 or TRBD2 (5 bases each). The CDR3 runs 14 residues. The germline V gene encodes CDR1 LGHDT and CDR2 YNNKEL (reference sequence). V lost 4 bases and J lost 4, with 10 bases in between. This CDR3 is CASSRPGPTGELFF. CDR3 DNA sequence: TGTGCCAGCAGCCGGCCGGGACCCACCGGGGAGCTGTTTTTT.